Many counts were recorded for the clone carrying this T cell receptor (beta chain). The antigen is undetermined. TCRdb re-called the 5' RACE reads through MiXCR, storing one row per CDR3 protein. Of hundreds of thousands of distinct CDR3 sequences listed, over 9% are singletons. In every case, the donor was a healthy Caucasian. These data are taken from a study of identical twins. V dropped 6 bases and J dropped 4; count of bases not matched to a gene: 11. The CDR3 is 15 amino acids. Overall study findings and caveats: The study found excess low generation probability among twin-shared out-of-frame alpha sequences. Analyses based on zero insertions could be partly confounded by invariant MAIT and iNKT cells.

In addition, the sample was reused for a study of yellow fever vaccine responses in identical twins.

This TCR was recovered from a woman younger than 30 in good health. The genes are TRBV12-3 or TRBV12-4 and TRBJ1-1, with TRBD1 matching over 7 bases. Sequenced: PBMCs. Here the CDR3 DNA reads TGTGCCAGCAGCCTCAATACAGGGGCGGGCACTGAAGCTTTCTTT. Its protein is CASSLNTGAGTEAFF.